This TCR beta chain comes out of a study of shared clonotypes between healthy human individuals. Germline-derived CDR1 and CDR2 are SGHAT and FQDESV (reference sequence). V gave up 3 bases and J gave up 3 bases; unmatched junction bases: 5. CDR3 length equals 14 residues. The assay was immunoSEQ multiplex PCR, and TCRdb's table has in-frame clones only and misses some. The table includes about 2 million clones, 85% to 95% detected once. The chain couples TRBV11-1 to TRBJ2-7, with TRBD2 matching over 7 bases. Sequences were obtained from naive CD4+ T cells sorted from blood. The subset was: CD45RA+ positively selected. This receptor was obtained from a man in his late teens or twenties in good health. CDR3 bases: TGTGCCAGCAGCTTGGGCGGGGGAGGCTACGAGCAGTACTTC. Translation: CASSLGGGGYEQYF.